Included here is one TCR beta chain sequence, with context. The source of the sample is a study of blood T cell repertoires in COVID-19. V gave up 3 bases and J gave up 3 bases, with 15 bases separating them. The germline gives CDR1 SGHTA, CDR2 FQGNSA. The CDR3 spans 17 residues. Here immunoSEQ multiplex PCR was the method, and the copy in TCRdb shows in-frame clones only, minus some. The sample records around 280,000 clones, around 87% being singletons. The V and J genes are TRBV7-2 and TRBJ2-6; possibly TRBD2 for D (5 bases). The sequencing input was peripheral blood. This clonotype originated in a man aged 70-80 years with acute or convalescent COVID-19. CDR3 residues: CASSLVVTGGGANVLTF. In DNA form, the CDR3 reads TGTGCCAGCAGCTTGGTCGTTACCGGAGGTGGGGCCAACGTCCTGACTTTC.